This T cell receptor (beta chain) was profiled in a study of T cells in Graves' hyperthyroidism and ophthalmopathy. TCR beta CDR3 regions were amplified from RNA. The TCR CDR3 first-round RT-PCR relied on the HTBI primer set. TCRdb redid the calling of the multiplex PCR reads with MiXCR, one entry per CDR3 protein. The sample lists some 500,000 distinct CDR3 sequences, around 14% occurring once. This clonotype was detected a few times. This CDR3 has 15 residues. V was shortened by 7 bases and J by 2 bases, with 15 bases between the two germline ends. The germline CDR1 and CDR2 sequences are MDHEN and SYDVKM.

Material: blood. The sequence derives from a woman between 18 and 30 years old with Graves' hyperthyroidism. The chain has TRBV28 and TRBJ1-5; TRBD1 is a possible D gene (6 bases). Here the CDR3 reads CASTPGGGGNQPQHF. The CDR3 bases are TGTGCCAGCACCCCGGGGGGCGGGGGCAATCAGCCCCAGCATTTT.